This TCR beta chain derives from a study of T-cell memory formation after mild COVID-19. Study overall: TCR clusters were mostly donor specific.

V was trimmed by 1 base and J by 2 bases, leaving 12 bases between them. CDR3 length: 15 residues. Per germline, CDR1 MNHNS and CDR2 SASEGT. Study-wide points: Whereas later expanders leaned CD4+, clones contracting day 15 to 85 showed a balanced CD4/CD8 makeup.

MiXCR, run by TCRdb on the 5' RACE reads, gives a single entry per CDR3 protein. This table has 500,000 to 600,000 distinct CDR3 sequences, 18% appearing once. The sample holds a few counts of this clonotype. What it recognizes is unknown. Input material: PBMCs or a T cell subset sorted from them (not recorded which). V is TRBV6-1 and J is TRBJ2-7, with a possible D match to TRBD1 (5 bases). The receptor comes from an adult woman who had mild COVID-19 (a few samples of this study predate the infection). Cell type and time point are not known. CDR3 DNA: TGTGCCAGCAGTGAAGTCGGAACAGGACCCTACGAGCAGTACTTC. This translates into CASSEVGTGPYEQYF.